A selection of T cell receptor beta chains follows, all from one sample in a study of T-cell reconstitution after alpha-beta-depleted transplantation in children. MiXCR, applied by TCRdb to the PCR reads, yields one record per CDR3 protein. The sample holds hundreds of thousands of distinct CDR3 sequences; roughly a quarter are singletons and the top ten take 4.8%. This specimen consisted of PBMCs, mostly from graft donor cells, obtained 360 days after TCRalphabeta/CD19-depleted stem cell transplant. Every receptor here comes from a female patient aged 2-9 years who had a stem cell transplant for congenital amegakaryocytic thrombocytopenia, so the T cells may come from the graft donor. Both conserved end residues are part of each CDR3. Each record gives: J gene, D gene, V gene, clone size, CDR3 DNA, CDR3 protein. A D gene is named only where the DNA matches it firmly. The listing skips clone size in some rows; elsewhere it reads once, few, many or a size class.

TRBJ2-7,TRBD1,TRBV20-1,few,TGCAGTGCTAGGGACAGGGGTATGGAGCAGTACTTC,CSARDRGMEQYF
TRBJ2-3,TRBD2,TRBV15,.,TGTGCCACCAGCAGAGATTCGGCTAGCGGGGCTGGTACGCAGTATTTT,CATSRDSASGAGTQYF
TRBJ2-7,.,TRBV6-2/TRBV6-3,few,TGTGCCACCGCGGACCGGATTTACTACGAGCAGTACTTC,CATADRIYYEQYF
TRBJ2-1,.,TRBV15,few,TGTGCCACCAGCTTTCCTCTAGCCGTCTCCTACAATGAGCAGTTCTTC,CATSFPLAVSYNEQFF
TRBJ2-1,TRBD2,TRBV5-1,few,TGCGCCAGCAGCTTGTCTCCGTTGGGGGGGGTACATGCTGAGCAGTTCTTC,CASSLSPLGGVHAEQFF
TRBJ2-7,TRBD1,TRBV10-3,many,TGTGCCATACAATTGGGACAGGGCTACGAGCAGTACTTC,CAIQLGQGYEQYF
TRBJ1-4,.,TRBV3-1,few,TGTGCCAGCAGCGAGAGAACAACTAATGAAAAACTGTTTTTT,CASSERTTNEKLFF
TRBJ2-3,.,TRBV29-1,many,TGCAGCGTCCGGACTGATAGCACAGATACGCAGTATTTT,CSVRTDSTDTQYF
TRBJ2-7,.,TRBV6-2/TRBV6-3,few,TGTGCCAGCAGCAGGGCCTTCTACGAGCAGTACTTC,CASSRAFYEQYF
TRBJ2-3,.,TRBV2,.,TGTGCCAGCAGTGACTCGGATACGCAGTATTTT,CASSDSDTQYF
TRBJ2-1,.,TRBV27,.,TGTGCCAGCAGTTTAGGGGCCAATGAGCAGTTCTTC,CASSLGANEQFF
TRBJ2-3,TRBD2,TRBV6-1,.,TGTGCCAGCAGTGGACTAGCGGGGGCCGTTGGAAATACGCAGTATTTT,CASSGLAGAVGNTQYF
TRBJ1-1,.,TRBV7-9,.,TGTGCCAGCAGCTTAGTCAGGGCCACTGAAGCTTTCTTT,CASSLVRATEAFF
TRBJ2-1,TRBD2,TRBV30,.,TGTGCCTGGAACCAACGACTAGCGGGGCTCTATGAGCAGTTCTTC,CAWNQRLAGLYEQFF
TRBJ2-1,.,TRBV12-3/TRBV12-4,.,TGTGCCAGCAGTTTATACAGCGGCAATGAGCAGTTCTTC,CASSLYSGNEQFF
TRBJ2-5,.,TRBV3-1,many,TGTGCCAGCAGCAGGAAAATCGGGTACCAAGAGACCCAGTACTTC,CASSRKIGYQETQYF
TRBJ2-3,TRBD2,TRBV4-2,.,TGTGCCAGCAGCCAAGGACGGACTAGCGGCAGCACAGATACGCAGTATTTT,CASSQGRTSGSTDTQYF
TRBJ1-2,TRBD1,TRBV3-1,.,TGTGCCAGCAGCCAGACAGGGGACAGAGTCTATGGCTACACCTTC,CASSQTGDRVYGYTF
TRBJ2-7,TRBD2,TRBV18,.,TGTGCCAGCTCACAAGGGACTAACTCCTACGAGCAGTACTTC,CASSQGTNSYEQYF
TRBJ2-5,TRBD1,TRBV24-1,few,TGTGCCACCAGTGAGGTTCCGGGACAGGGGGCACAAGAGACCCAGTACTTC,CATSEVPGQGAQETQYF
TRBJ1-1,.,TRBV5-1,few,TGCGCCAGCAGCTTGATTGCGACCGGTGGGGTTGAAGCTTTCTTT,CASSLIATGGVEAFF
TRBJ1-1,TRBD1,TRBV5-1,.,TGCGCCAGCAGCTCCGGGACAGGGTATATGAACACTGAAGCTTTCTTT,CASSSGTGYMNTEAFF
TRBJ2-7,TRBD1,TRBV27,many,TGTGCCAGCAGTTTGGGGGACAGCTCCTACGAGCAGTACTTC,CASSLGDSSYEQYF
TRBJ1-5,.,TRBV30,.,TGTGCCTGGAGTGTACGGAGGGGGAATCAGCCCCAGCATTTT,CAWSVRRGNQPQHF
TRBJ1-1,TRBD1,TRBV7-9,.,TGTGCCAGCAGCCTGAGAGGACAGGCTCAAGGGGACACTGAAGCTTTCTTT,CASSLRGQAQGDTEAFF
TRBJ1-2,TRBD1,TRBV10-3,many,TGTGCCATCAGTGATGGACGACAGGGTCAAGGCTACACCTTC,CAISDGRQGQGYTF
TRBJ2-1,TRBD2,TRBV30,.,TGTGCCTGGCGGGGGGTGGGCGGGAGCGCGTCCTACAATGAGCAGTTCTTC,CAWRGVGGSASYNEQFF
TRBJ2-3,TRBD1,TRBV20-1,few,TGCAGTGCTTTGACCGGGACAGCTATCACAGATACGCAGTATTTT,CSALTGTAITDTQYF
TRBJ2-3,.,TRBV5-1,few,TGCGCCAGCAGCTTGAATCCCGGCGGGAACACAGATACGCAGTATTTT,CASSLNPGGNTDTQYF
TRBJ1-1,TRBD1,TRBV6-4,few,TGTGCCAGCACCCCGCCCCCGACAGGGTTAAACACTGAAGCTTTCTTT,CASTPPPTGLNTEAFF
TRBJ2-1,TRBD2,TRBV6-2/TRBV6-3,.,TGTGCCAGTACGCCGGGACTAGCGGGACTGAATGAGCAGTTCTTC,CASTPGLAGLNEQFF
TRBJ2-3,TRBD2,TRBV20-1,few,TGCAGTGCTGTAGCGGGGGGGCCTACAGATACGCAGTATTTT,CSAVAGGPTDTQYF
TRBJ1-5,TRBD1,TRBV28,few,TGTGCCAGCAGTTTAGTGGGACAGGGATTGTTCGGGGGCAATCAGCCCCAGCATTTT,CASSLVGQGLFGGNQPQHF
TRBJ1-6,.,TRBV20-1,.,TGCAGTGCTAGTAGGGCTCTCGAGTATAATTCACCCCTCCACTTT,CSASRALEYNSPLHF
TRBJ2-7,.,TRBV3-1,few,TGTGCCAGCAGCCACAGGGGGAGGTACGAGCAGTACTTC,CASSHRGRYEQYF
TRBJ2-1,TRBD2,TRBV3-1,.,TGTGCCAGCAGTCTAATAGCGGGGGGGCCAAGGAATGAGCAGTTCTTC,CASSLIAGGPRNEQFF
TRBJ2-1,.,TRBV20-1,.,TGCAGTTCGAGTTTCCTCTACAATGAGCAGTTCTTC,CSSSFLYNEQFF
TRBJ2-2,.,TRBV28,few,TGTGCCAGCAGTTTTTGGGGCAGGGCTGCCGGGGAGCTGTTTTTT,CASSFWGRAAGELFF
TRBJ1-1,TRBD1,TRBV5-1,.,TGCGCCAGCAGCTTGGACGGGACAGGGAGGGTCACTGAAGCTTTCTTT,CASSLDGTGRVTEAFF
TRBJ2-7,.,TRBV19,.,TGTGCCAGTAGTATGGCGTCAGTCGAATCCTACGAGCAGTACTTC,CASSMASVESYEQYF
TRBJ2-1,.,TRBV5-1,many,TGCGCCAGCAGCTTCCTGAGCTCCTACAATGAGCAGTTCTTC,CASSFLSSYNEQFF
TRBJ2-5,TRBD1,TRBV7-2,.,TGTGCCAGCAGCCCGAACAGGGGGGTAGAGACCCAGTACTTC,CASSPNRGVETQYF
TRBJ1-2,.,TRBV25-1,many,TGTGCCAGCAGACAGCCTTATGGCTACACCTTC,CASRQPYGYTF
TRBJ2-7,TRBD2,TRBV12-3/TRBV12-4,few,TGTGCCAGCAGCCTTCTAGCGGGAATGGATAACGAGCAGTACTTC,CASSLLAGMDNEQYF
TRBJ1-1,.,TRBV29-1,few,TGCAGCGCCTCCCCTTCAGGGTCCAACACTGAAGCTTTCTTT,CSASPSGSNTEAFF
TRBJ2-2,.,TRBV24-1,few,TGTGCCACCAGTGATCCGACCCCTCGGGAGAACACCGGGGAGCTGTTTTTT,CATSDPTPRENTGELFF
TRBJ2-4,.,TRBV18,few,TGTGCCAGCTCACCCCGGGACGGGCAAAACATTCAGTACTTC,CASSPRDGQNIQYF
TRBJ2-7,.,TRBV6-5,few,TGTGCCAGCAGTTACTCGAAGGTCTCCTACGAGCAGTACTTC,CASSYSKVSYEQYF
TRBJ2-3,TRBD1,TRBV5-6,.,TGTGCCAGCAGCCCGGGACAGGTTGGGACGCAGTATTTT,CASSPGQVGTQYF
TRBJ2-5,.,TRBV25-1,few,TGTGCCAGCAGTGAATTGGGGGGGCGGGAGACCCAGTACTTC,CASSELGGRETQYF
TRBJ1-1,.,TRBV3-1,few,TGTGCCAGCAGCCAACGGTGGTGGGACACTGAAGCTTTCTTT,CASSQRWWDTEAFF
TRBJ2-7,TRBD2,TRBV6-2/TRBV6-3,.,TGTGCCAGCAGGGAAACTAGCGGGAGACGAGCCTTCTACGAGCAGTACTTC,CASRETSGRRAFYEQYF
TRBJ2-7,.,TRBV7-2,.,TGTGCCAGCAGCTGGGGACTTTCCTACGAGCAGTACTTC,CASSWGLSYEQYF
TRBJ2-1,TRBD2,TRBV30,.,TGTGCCTCCACCCTGAGACTAGCGGGGAACAATGAGCAGTTCTTC,CASTLRLAGNNEQFF
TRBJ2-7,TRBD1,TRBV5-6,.,TGTGCCAGCAGCCTGGGACAGGGGTTTCACCTCTCCTACGAGCAGTACTTC,CASSLGQGFHLSYEQYF
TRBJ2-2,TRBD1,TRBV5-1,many,TGCGCCAGCAGCCAACAGGGGACCGGGGAGCTGTTTTTT,CASSQQGTGELFF
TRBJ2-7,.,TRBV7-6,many,TGTGCCAGCAGCTTAGGGTTGGGCTACGAGCAGTACTTC,CASSLGLGYEQYF
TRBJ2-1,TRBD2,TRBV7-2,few,TGTGCCAGCAGGCGACATCTAGCGGGAGGATTGAATGAGCAGTTCTTC,CASRRHLAGGLNEQFF
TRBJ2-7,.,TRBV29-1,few,TGCAGCGTTGCCCCTAGCGCGAAGGGCGCCGAGCAGTACTTC,CSVAPSAKGAEQYF
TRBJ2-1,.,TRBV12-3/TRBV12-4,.,TGTGCCAGCAGTTTCCAGGCCGGGAGAGAGCAGTTCTTC,CASSFQAGREQFF